One sample yielded the 18 T cell receptor beta chains listed below, sequenced in a study of response to subunit inactivated influenza vaccine. In TCRdb, the RT-PCR reads were re-called with MiXCR into one record per CDR3 protein. Seen here are around 750,000 distinct CDR3 sequences, 21% observed once, and the top ten hold roughly 10%. The source material was PBMCs from blood, sampled roughly 5 days after vaccination. All receptors derive from a man between 45 and 60 years old who received an inactivated influenza vaccine.

This clonotype came up a few times. The chain recombines TRBV6-5 with TRBJ2-4; no definite D call. Germline V gene sequence: CDR1 MNHEY, CDR2 SVGAGI. The CDR3 extends over 17 amino acids. V lost 0 bases, J lost 0 bases, and 12 bases lay in between. CDR3 sequence: CASSYSAHALAKNIQYF. CDR3 DNA: TGTGCCAGCAGTTACTCAGCCCACGCCTTAGCCAAAAACATTCAGTACTTC.

In regard to this clonotype: A read error may explain this, as a much larger clone is one base away. The chain uses TRBV10-3 and TRBJ2-5, with TRBD2 matching over 7 bases. This CDR3 spans 15 amino acids. The germline V gene encodes CDR1 ENHRY and CDR2 SYGVKD. CDR3 sequence: CAISESELARETHYF. Here the CDR3 DNA reads TGTGCCATCAGTGAGTCCGAACTAGCGAGGGAGACCCATTACTTC.

J is TRBJ2-1 and V is TRBV11-1; 7 nucleotides align to TRBD1. Germline V lookup: CDR1 SGHAT, CDR2 FQDESV (reference sequence). This CDR3 has 14 residues. Trimming took 5 bases from V and 5 from J; bases not matched to a gene: 6. The chain's CDR3 is CASSSRDRNNEQFF. In nucleotides, the CDR3 is TGTGCCAGCAGCAGCCGGGACAGAAACAATGAGCAGTTCTTC.

This clonotype was seen a few times. This rearrangement joins TRBV20-1 to TRBJ2-5, with D perhaps assigned TRBD1 or TRBD2 (6 bases each). The CDR3 consists of 12 residues. V lost 7 bases to trimming and J lost 1 base, with 10 bases between them. Germline CDR1 and CDR2: DFQATT and SNEGSKA (reference sequence). The CDR3, as DNA: TGCAGTGGAACGGGGGCCCAAGAGACCCAGTACTTC. Its protein product is CSGTGAQETQYF.

The chain has TRBV20-1 and TRBJ1-1; D is unclear. Germline CDR1 reads DFQATT; CDR2 reads SNEGSKA (reference sequence). The CDR3 has 12 residues. Trimming stripped 6 bases from V and 1 base from J, with 9 bases between. CDR3 coding DNA: TGCAGTGCGGAACAAACGAACACTGAAGCTTTCTTT. Protein product: CSAEQTNTEAFF.

V is TRBV20-1 and J is TRBJ2-3; D is possibly TRBD2 (5 bases). CDR1 is DFQATT and CDR2 is SNEGSKA in the germline V gene (reference sequence). This CDR3 comprises 14 residues. Between the trimmed V and J ends, which lost 3 bases and 4 bases, there was a span of 14 bases. The CDR3 here is CSARDRDGADTQYF. The CDR3 coding sequence is TGCAGTGCTAGGGATAGAGACGGGGCAGATACGCAGTATTTT.

J is TRBJ2-1 and V is TRBV5-1, with TRBD2 as a possible D gene (7 bases). This CDR3 is built from 16 residues. V lost 4 bases and J 3 bases, leaving 17 bases between the germline ends. In germline, CDR1 is SGHRS, CDR2 YFSETQ. Here the CDR3 reads CASSGGSGKNYNEQFF. CDR3 nucleotides: TGCGCCAGCAGCGGGGGCAGCGGGAAGAACTACAATGAGCAGTTCTTC.

This clonotype was recorded many times. The chain joins TRBV20-1 to TRBJ1-1, with D possibly TRBD1 on 6 matching bases. The CDR3 is 14 amino acids. Trimming took off 2 bases at V and 0 bases at J, with 10 bases between the two ends. CDR1 is DFQATT, CDR2 SNEGSKA, per germline (reference sequence). CDR3 in amino acids: CSARKDRLNTEAFF. The CDR3, as DNA: TGCAGTGCTAGAAAAGACAGGTTGAACACTGAAGCTTTCTTT.

This clonotype was counted only a few times. The V call is TRBV2, the J call TRBJ2-3; D might be TRBD2 (5 bases). The CDR3 loop spans 16 amino acids. V was trimmed by 2 bases and J by 2 bases, leaving 14 bases between them. CDR1 and CDR2 (germline): SNHLY, FYNNEI. CDR3 loop: CASSESTSGLTDTQYF. DNA for the CDR3: TGTGCCAGCAGTGAATCCACCAGCGGACTCACAGATACGCAGTATTTT.

The rearrangement links TRBV28 to TRBJ2-4; 9 bases match TRBD2. After removal of 5 bases from V and 7 bases from J, the junction contained 9 bases not matched to a gene. The CDR3 loop spans 15 amino acids. Germline CDR1 and CDR2: MDHEN and SYDVKM. CDR3 region: CASSLPLAGDNIQYF. CDR3 bases: TGTGCCAGCAGTCTTCCTTTAGCGGGGGATAACATTCAGTACTTC.

This clonotype occurred many times. The J gene is TRBJ2-2, the V gene TRBV5-1, with D possibly called TRBD1 or TRBD2 (5 bases each). Trimming pared 1 base from V and 0 bases from J, leaving 10 bases between. CDR1 SGHRS and CDR2 YFSETQ come from the germline V gene. The length of the CDR3 is 16 residues. The CDR3 loop reads CASSLLQGANTGELFF. CDR3 nucleotide sequence: TGCGCCAGCAGCTTGTTGCAGGGAGCGAACACCGGGGAGCTGTTTTTT.

This clonotype was seen repeatedly, ten times or more. The genes are TRBV5-1 and TRBJ2-7; 8 nucleotides match TRBD1. V trimming: 6 bases; J trimming: 4 bases; junction bases outside the gene matches: 9. The CDR3 sequence is 14 residues long. CDR1 and CDR2 (germline): SGHRS, YFSETQ. CDR3 nucleotide sequence: TGCGCCAGCAAAGCCGGGACAGGACCTTACGAGCAGTACTTC. Protein product: CASKAGTGPYEQYF.

This clonotype was seen a handful of times. V is TRBV7-2 and J is TRBJ1-1; D is possibly TRBD1 (6 bases). CDR1 SGHTA and CDR2 FQGNSA come from the germline V gene. The CDR3 is 12 amino acids. V was cut by 5 bases and J by 7 bases, with 11 bases left in between. CDR3 coding DNA: TGTGCCAGCAGCCGGGGGGCAGGTGAAGCTTTCTTT. This translates into CASSRGAGEAFF.

This chain connects TRBV11-2 to TRBJ1-6; D is unclear. V was pared by 5 bases and J by 5 bases, with 10 bases between. Germline assignment: CDR1 SGHAT and CDR2 FQNNGV. CDR3 length: 14 amino acids. The CDR3 region has the DNA TGTGCCAGCAGCCCGAGACCGAATAATTCACCCCTCCACTTT. Its translation is CASSPRPNNSPLHF.

The genes are TRBV11-1 and TRBJ2-2; no clear D gene. CDR1 is SGHAT and CDR2 is FQDESV in the germline V gene (reference sequence). V was pared by 5 bases and J by 3 bases, with 7 bases between. This CDR3 spans 13 amino acids. CDR3: CASSPDYTGELFF. As DNA, the CDR3 is TGTGCCAGCAGCCCAGACTACACCGGGGAGCTGTTTTTT.

The rearrangement uses TRBV12-3 or TRBV12-4 and TRBJ2-3; D is perhaps TRBD1 (6 bases). CDR3 length: 15 residues. With 6 bases removed from V and 0 bases from J, the gap between germline ends came to 13 bases. CDR3 nucleotide sequence: TGTGCCAGCAGCCCCTTTGGGGGCAGCACAGATACGCAGTATTTT. Its translation is CASSPFGGSTDTQYF.

This clonotype was counted between two and nine times. The J gene is TRBJ2-1, the V gene TRBV20-1; the match to TRBD2 covers 8 bases. V lost 1 base and J lost 5; bases outside the gene matches: 7. The CDR3 consists of 15 residues. The germline gives CDR1 DFQATT, CDR2 SNEGSKA (reference sequence). CDR3 sequence: CSARGNSGENNEQFF. For the CDR3, the DNA is TGCAGTGCTAGAGGGAATAGCGGGGAAAACAATGAGCAGTTCTTC.

V gene TRBV27 combines with J gene TRBJ2-6, with 7 bases fitting TRBD1. V lost 6 bases and J lost 0; bases outside the gene matches: 8. Germline V gives CDR1 MNHEY, CDR2 SMNVEV (reference sequence). The CDR3 sequence is 17 residues long. The CDR3 reads CASSPDRPLSGANVLTF. CDR3 nucleotide sequence: TGTGCCAGCAGCCCGGACAGGCCCCTCTCTGGGGCCAACGTCCTGACTTTC. The whole variable domain, remainder taken from reference TRBV27 and TRBJ2-6, is EAQVTQNPRYLITVTGKKLTVTCSQNMNHEYMSWYRQDPGLGLRQIYYSMNVEVTDKGDVPEGYKVSRKEKRNFPLILESPSPNQTSLYFCASSPDRPLSGANVLTFGAGSRLTVL.